The 5 T cell receptor beta chains presented below share a single source sample, sequenced in a study of OX40 agonist ivuxolimab in advanced cancers. Only in-frame clones appear in the TCRdb table, and some are missing; sequencing was by immunoSEQ multiplex PCR. Altogether roughly 20,000 clones are present, less than 80% being singletons, with the ten largest covering 20% to 30%. The sequenced sample was CD4+ or CD8+ T cells sorted from blood, obtained in a trial of the OX40 agonist ivuxolimab. These receptors were obtained from an adult with an advanced solid tumor such as melanoma, head and neck, liver or kidney cancer.

The rearrangement joins TRBV19 to TRBJ1-1; D might be TRBD1 (6 bases). The CDR3 runs to 18 residues. Trimming removed 5 bases from V and 1 base from J, with 23 bases in between. Germline V gives CDR1 LNHDA, CDR2 SQIVND (reference sequence). The CDR3 sequence is CASSAFTLRGRGNTEAFF. Here the CDR3 DNA reads TGTGCCAGTAGTGCGTTCACCCTACGGGGGCGCGGGAACACTGAAGCTTTCTTT.

The chain recombines TRBV30 with TRBJ1-5, with a possible D match to TRBD1 (5 bases). V lost 5 bases, J lost 5 bases, and 13 bases lay in between. CDR1 GTSNPN and CDR2 SVGIG come from the germline V gene (reference sequence). The CDR3 has 13 amino acids. The CDR3 DNA is TGTGCCTGGTCCACGGACACGGATCAGCCCCAGCATTTT. Amino acid sequence: CAWSTDTDQPQHF.

The V gene is TRBV7-6, the J gene TRBJ2-7, with 7 bases aligning to TRBD1. The junction had 7 bases not matched to a gene; V was cut back by 0 bases and J by 2 bases. Germline V lookup: CDR1 SGHVS, CDR2 FNYEAQ. The CDR3 has 16 amino acids. CDR3 protein: CASSLARTGLTYEQYF. The CDR3, as DNA: TGTGCCAGCAGCTTAGCGCGGACAGGACTTACCTACGAGCAGTACTTC.

This clone was counted between two and nine times. The chain has TRBV7-9 and TRBJ2-1; a weak D match, TRBD2 (6 bases). Germline V lookup: CDR1 SEHNR, CDR2 FQNEAQ (reference sequence). This CDR3 region has 14 residues. With 1 base removed from V and 4 bases from J, the gap between germline ends came to 8 bases. The CDR3 protein is CASSLGGVYNEQFF. The CDR3 region has the DNA TGTGCCAGCAGCTTAGGGGGGGTTTACAATGAGCAGTTCTTC. Variable domain in full (rest from reference TRBV7-9 and TRBJ2-1): DTGVSQNPRHKITKRGQNVTFRCDPISEHNRLYWYRQTLGQGPEFLTYFQNEAQLEKSRLLSDRFSAERPKGSFSTLEIQRTEQGDSAMYLCASSLGGVYNEQFFGPGTRLTVL.

V gene TRBV5-4 combines with J gene TRBJ2-1; 10 bases agree with TRBD2. The CDR3 consists of 15 residues. The germline V gene encodes CDR1 SGHNT and CDR2 YYREEE (reference sequence). After removal of 3 bases from V and 3 bases from J, the junction contained 3 bases not matched to a gene. In nucleotides, the CDR3 is TGTGCCAGCAGCTCGGGACTAGCGCTCTACAATGAGCAGTTCTTC. This encodes CASSSGLALYNEQFF.